The T cell receptor (beta chain) described here comes from a study of blood T cell repertoires in COVID-19. Looking at the study overall: Spain, Italy and the United States supplied samples that represented acute and convalescent COVID-19. Sample material is recorded as cDNA or gDNA derived from T cells, B-cell-depleted T cells, or PBMCs.

CDR3 size: 12 residues. The junction had 7 bases not matched to a gene; V was cut back by 10 bases and J by 4 bases. Germline values: CDR1 WSHSY, CDR2 SAAADI. Authors' analysis steps: Counts of nucleated cells, estimated from reference gene primer amplification, were obtained. TCRdb's copy holds only in-frame clones and misses some; the assay was immunoSEQ multiplex PCR. V and J calls and clone size are as listed in that table; D and trimming were resolved from the DNA. The sample includes about 160,000 clones, approximately 80% of them seen just once. The source of this sequence is a woman of 80 years or more with acute or convalescent COVID-19. Sequencing was performed on peripheral blood. The rearrangement joins TRBV10-2 to TRBJ2-7, with 7 bases fitting TRBD2. This CDR3 is CATGGGWYEQYF. The CDR3 DNA reads TGCGCCACCGGGGGAGGGTGGTACGAGCAGTACTTC.